Reported below is one T cell receptor beta chain. About 0.5 to 1 ug RNA was reverse transcribed with random hexamers. TCRdb redid the calling of the immunoSEQ multiplex PCR reads with MiXCR, one entry per CDR3 protein. The table records approximately 49,000 distinct CDR3 sequences, around 93% of them present only once. This sample is part of a study of CD8 T cells in Susac syndrome. Across the whole study: Among the Susac syndrome patients who underwent sequencing, about 6 had clinically active disease, while about 8 of them were in remission.

It was negative isolation that provided the CD8+ and CD4+ T cells, whereas TEMRA cells were enriched by FACS. The source is a human donor with Susac syndrome. The sequencing input was CD8+ T cells from PBMCs.

CDR3 DNA sequence: TGTGCCAGCAGCTTAACGGGGGGGGATGGCTACACCTTC. Translation gives CASSLTGGDGYTF. J is TRBJ1-2 and V is TRBV7-3; a weak D match, TRBD1 (5 bases). Trimming shortened V by 0 bases and J by 6 bases, and 8 bases separated the two germline ends. From germline, CDR1 is SGHTA and CDR2 FQGTGA. The CDR3 is 13 amino acids.